This entry lists 21 T cell receptor beta chains sequenced from one sample in a study of T-cell reconstitution after alpha-beta-depleted transplantation in children. Unique molecular identifiers were incorporated when the TCRbeta library was constructed. Each CDR3 protein gets one entry after TCRdb re-called the PCR reads with MiXCR. The repertoire holds 90,000 to 100,000 distinct CDR3 sequences, with more than 9% as singletons. The source material was PBMCs from the stem cell graft donor, sampled from the stem cell graft. These receptors were collected from a human donor who donated a stem cell graft to a child with inherited bone marrow failure.

This clonotype was found many times. V usage is TRBV2 and J usage is TRBJ2-1; D is undetermined. The CDR3 is made up of 15 amino acids. The germline V gene encodes CDR1 SNHLY and CDR2 FYNNEI. V was clipped by 3 bases and J by 1 base, with 10 bases between them. For the CDR3, the DNA is TGTGCCAGCAGTGAGTCCACAATTTCCTACAATGAGCAGTTCTTC. It codes for CASSESTISYNEQFF.

The gene calls are TRBV19 and TRBJ1-2; D ambiguous. This CDR3 has 11 residues. V was shortened by 4 bases and J by 8 bases, with 8 bases between the two germline ends. The germline V gene encodes CDR1 LNHDA and CDR2 SQIVND (reference sequence). This CDR3 is CASSTVGGYTF. In DNA, the CDR3 is TGTGCCAGTAGTACGGTTGGGGGCTACACCTTC.

The chain recombines TRBV12-3 or TRBV12-4 with TRBJ1-4, with D hard to call. The CDR3 spans 15 residues. The ends were cut back, 1 base at V and 4 bases at J, with 10 bases in the middle. CDR3 sequence: CASSLGAGLNEKLFF. CDR3 DNA: TGTGCCAGCAGTTTAGGGGCAGGCCTTAATGAAAAACTGTTTTTT.

This clonotype has a count of ten or more. This chain uses TRBV5-1 with TRBJ2-3; TRBD2 is a possible D gene (6 bases). V was clipped by 0 bases and J by 8 bases, with 13 bases between them. Germline CDR1 reads SGHRS; CDR2 reads YFSETQ. CDR3 length: 14 residues. This chain's CDR3 is CASSLVTGRGTQYF. In nucleotides, the CDR3 is TGCGCCAGCAGCTTGGTAACGGGGCGGGGTACGCAGTATTTT.

This clonotype was seen many times. The genes are TRBV5-5 and TRBJ2-2, with TRBD2 matching over 8 bases. Germline trimming cut 4 bases from V and 2 bases from J; bases unmatched to any gene: 7. The CDR3 length is 16 residues. Per germline, CDR1 SGHKS and CDR2 YYEKEE (reference sequence). CDR3 coding DNA: TGTGCCAGCAGCGGCAGACTAGCGCGAAACACCGGGGAGCTGTTTTTT. This sequence encodes CASSGRLARNTGELFF.

This clonotype came up many times. The chain links TRBV12-3 or TRBV12-4 to TRBJ2-7, with TRBD1 matching over 7 bases. Germline trimming cut 7 bases from V and 3 bases from J; bases unmatched to any gene: 9. CDR3 size: 14 residues. The CDR3 sequence: CASTSGTVFYEQYF. The CDR3 bases are TGTGCCAGCACTTCCGGGACAGTCTTCTACGAGCAGTACTTC.

This clonotype was found many times. V is TRBV14 and J is TRBJ1-1; 9 nucleotides align to TRBD1. The CDR3 covers 15 residues. Germline V gene data show CDR1 as SGHDN and CDR2 as FVKESK. V lost 3 bases and J lost 4; bases outside the gene matches: 6. The CDR3 DNA reads as TGTGCCAGCAGCCATGGACAGGGGTCACTCACTGAAGCTTTCTTT. Translated: CASSHGQGSLTEAFF.

This clonotype has at least ten counts. V is TRBV5-1 and J is TRBJ1-4; TRBD1 might be the D (5 bases). CDR3 size: 15 residues. Per germline, CDR1 SGHRS and CDR2 YFSETQ. The V end was cut by 2 bases, the J end by 0 bases, with 8 bases between. The CDR3 DNA sequence: TGCGCCAGCAGCTTTACAGGAGCAACTAATGAAAAACTGTTTTTT. Amino acid sequence: CASSFTGATNEKLFF.

This clonotype was picked up a small number of times. V usage is TRBV20-1 and J usage is TRBJ2-5, with D possibly being TRBD2 (6 bases). Trimming pared 7 bases from V and 5 bases from J, leaving 11 bases between. This CDR3 contains 11 residues. Germline V gene sequence: CDR1 DFQATT, CDR2 SNEGSKA (reference sequence). CDR3 coding DNA: TGCAGTGTCCGTCGGGGGGAGACCCAGTACTTC. Translating gives CSVRRGETQYF.

This clonotype was detected only a few times. The chain joins TRBV6-5 to TRBJ2-1, with D perhaps given as TRBD1 or TRBD2 (6 bases each). This CDR3 comprises 15 residues. The V end lost 2 bases, the J end lost 6 bases, and 14 bases lay between the germline ends. CDR1 is MNHEY and CDR2 is SVGAGI in the germline V gene. The CDR3 DNA reads TGTGCCAGCAGTTACCGTGGGGGGCATCTCAATGAGCAGTTCTTC. Translated, it gives CASSYRGGHLNEQFF.

This clonotype appeared a few times. The rearrangement joins TRBV29-1 to TRBJ2-1, with 10 bases identical to TRBD2. The CDR3 contains 13 residues. CDR1 SQVTM and CDR2 ANQGSEA come from the germline V gene. V shed 7 bases, J shed 12 bases, and the junction held 12 bases outside the gene matches. CDR3 region: CSGQAGGARGQFF. The CDR3 DNA reads TGCAGCGGCCAAGCGGGGGGGGCTAGGGGGCAGTTCTTC.

In this sample, this clonotype turned up many times. The V call is TRBV20-1, the J call TRBJ2-2; TRBD1 aligns across 8 bases. The CDR3 extends over 14 amino acids. Germline-derived CDR1 and CDR2 are DFQATT and SNEGSKA (reference sequence). V was clipped by 1 base and J by 5 bases; unmatched bases: 3. The CDR3 coding sequence is TGCAGTGCTAGAGGCACAGGGGGTACCGGGGAGCTGTTTTTT. Translating gives CSARGTGGTGELFF.

This clonotype was recorded at least ten times. This chain connects TRBV12-3 or TRBV12-4 to TRBJ2-2, with 12 bases identical to TRBD2. Germline trimming cut 4 bases from V and 6 bases from J; bases unmatched to any gene: 6. The CDR3 consists of 16 residues. CDR3 residues: CASSSSGGALPGELFF. For the CDR3, the DNA is TGTGCCAGCAGTTCTAGCGGGGGGGCTCTACCCGGGGAGCTGTTTTTT.

This clonotype was recorded at least ten times. This chain connects TRBV7-8 to TRBJ1-1, with D perhaps TRBD1 (6 bases). This CDR3 contains 16 residues. The V gene's germline CDR1 is SGHVS and CDR2 FQNEAQ. Trimming took 3 bases from V and 10 from J, leaving 24 bases between them. Here the CDR3 reads CASSLSTGPDPKGAFF. Written as DNA, the CDR3 is TGTGCCAGCAGCTTGAGTACAGGGCCCGATCCGAAGGGAGCTTTCTTT. Variable domain in full (rest from reference TRBV7-8 and TRBJ1-1): GAGVSQSPRYKVAKRGQDVALRCDPISGHVSLFWYQQALGQGPEFLTYFQNEAQLDKSGLPSDRFFAERPEGSVSTLKIQRTQQEDSAVYLCASSLSTGPDPKGAFFGQGTRLTVV.

This rearrangement joins TRBV7-2 to TRBJ2-7, with a weak D call TRBD2 (5 bases). There are 13 residues in the CDR3. Germline CDR1 is SGHTA and CDR2 is FQGNSA. Between the trimmed V and J ends, which lost 0 bases and 5 bases, there was a span of 8 bases. The CDR3 protein is CASSLAAGNEQYF. As DNA, the CDR3 is TGTGCCAGCAGCTTAGCCGCGGGCAACGAGCAGTACTTC. Full variable domain (rest looked up from reference TRBV7-2 and TRBJ2-7): GAGVSQSPSNKVTEKGKDVELRCDPISGHTALYWYRQSLGQGLEFLIYFQGNSAPDKSGLPSDRFSAERTGGSVSTLTIQRTQQEDSAVYLCASSLAAGNEQYFGPGTRLTVT.

This clonotype was detected many times. The rearrangement links TRBV20-1 to TRBJ2-7; TRBD2 aligns across 10 bases. The CDR3 is 14 amino acids. After removal of 1 base from V and 6 bases from J, the junction contained 6 bases not matched to a gene. CDR1 DFQATT and CDR2 SNEGSKA come from the germline V gene (reference sequence). CDR3 in amino acids: CSARGASGSSEQYF. The CDR3 DNA follows: TGCAGTGCTAGAGGGGCTAGCGGGAGCTCCGAGCAGTACTTC.

This clonotype was detected ten times or more. The chain recombines TRBV7-2 with TRBJ2-7; 10 bases align to TRBD2. V was pared by 4 bases and J by 4 bases, with 4 bases of the junction left unmatched. Germline loops: CDR1 SGHTA, CDR2 FQGNSA. This CDR3 comprises 14 residues. The CDR3 protein is CASSSTSGVYEQYF. Here the CDR3 DNA reads TGTGCCAGCAGCTCCACTAGCGGGGTATACGAGCAGTACTTC. Based on the CDR3 plus reference TRBV7-2 and TRBJ2-7, the full variable domain is GAGVSQSPSNKVTEKGKDVELRCDPISGHTALYWYRQSLGQGLEFLIYFQGNSAPDKSGLPSDRFSAERTGGSVSTLTIQRTQQEDSAVYLCASSSTSGVYEQYFGPGTRLTVT.

This clonotype was detected ten times or more. The rearrangement joins TRBV4-3 to TRBJ2-5; D might be TRBD1 (5 bases). The V gene lost 1 base and the J gene lost 5 bases, with 11 bases spanning the gap. Germline CDR1 LGHNA, CDR2 YSLEER. This CDR3 is 14 amino acids long. The CDR3 here is CASSQGQGSETQYF. In DNA, the CDR3 is TGCGCCAGCAGCCAAGGCCAGGGAAGCGAGACCCAGTACTTC.

This clonotype occurred many times. V gene TRBV6-2 or TRBV6-3 combines with J gene TRBJ2-3; 8 bases are a match to TRBD2. With V trimmed by 6 bases and J by 5 bases, 13 bases remained unmatched. Germline values: CDR1 MNHEY, CDR2 SVGEGT. The CDR3 has 16 residues. In nucleotides, the CDR3 is TGTGCCAGCAGCCAACCGGGACTAGAAGATCGAGATACGCAGTATTTT. This translates into CASSQPGLEDRDTQYF.

CDR3 DNA: TGCAGTGCAATAAATCCAGACAGGGGAGCTTACAATGAGCAGTTCTTC. It yields the protein CSAINPDRGAYNEQFF. The V gene is TRBV20-1, the J gene TRBJ2-1; 8 bases map to TRBD1. V dropped 6 bases and J dropped 4; count of bases not matched to a gene: 14. CDR1 and CDR2 from the germline V gene are DFQATT and SNEGSKA (reference sequence). The CDR3 length is 16 residues.

This clonotype was counted ten times or more. The chain has TRBV7-2 and TRBJ2-7; D might be TRBD1 (6 bases). This CDR3 region has 12 residues. Germline V lookup: CDR1 SGHTA, CDR2 FQGNSA. The V end was cut by 5 bases, the J end by 5 bases, with 10 bases between. The CDR3 bases are TGTGCCAGCAGCCCCACAGGGAACGAGCAGTACTTC. Amino acid sequence: CASSPTGNEQYF.